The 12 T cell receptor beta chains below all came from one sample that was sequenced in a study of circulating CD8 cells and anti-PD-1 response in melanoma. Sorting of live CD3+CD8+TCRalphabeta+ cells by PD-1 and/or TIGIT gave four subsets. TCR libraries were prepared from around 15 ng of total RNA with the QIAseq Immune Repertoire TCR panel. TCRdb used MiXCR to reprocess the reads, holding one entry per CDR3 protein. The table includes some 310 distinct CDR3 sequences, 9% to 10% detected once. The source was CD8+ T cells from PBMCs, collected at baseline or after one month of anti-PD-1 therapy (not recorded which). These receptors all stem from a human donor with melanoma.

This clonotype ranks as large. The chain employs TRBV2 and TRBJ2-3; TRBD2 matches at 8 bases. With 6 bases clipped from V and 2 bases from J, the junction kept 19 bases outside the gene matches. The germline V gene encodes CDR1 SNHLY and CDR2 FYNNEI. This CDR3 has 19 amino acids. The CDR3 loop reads CASSGLETSDGGHTDTQYF. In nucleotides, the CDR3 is TGTGCCAGCAGCGGTCTAGAGACTAGCGATGGAGGTCACACAGATACGCAGTATTTT.

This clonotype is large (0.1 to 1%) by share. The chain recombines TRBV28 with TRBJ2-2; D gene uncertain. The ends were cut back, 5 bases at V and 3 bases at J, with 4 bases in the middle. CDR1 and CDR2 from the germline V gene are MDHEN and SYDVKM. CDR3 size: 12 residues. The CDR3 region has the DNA TGTGCCAGCAGTCCGGACACCGGGGAGCTGTTTTTT. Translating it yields CASSPDTGELFF.

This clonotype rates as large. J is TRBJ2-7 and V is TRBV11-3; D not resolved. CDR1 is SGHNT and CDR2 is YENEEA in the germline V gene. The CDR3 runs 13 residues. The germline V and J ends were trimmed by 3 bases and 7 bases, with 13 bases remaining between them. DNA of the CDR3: TGTGCCAGCAGCTTGAGCGCTAAGTGGGAGCAGTACTTC. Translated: CASSLSAKWEQYF.

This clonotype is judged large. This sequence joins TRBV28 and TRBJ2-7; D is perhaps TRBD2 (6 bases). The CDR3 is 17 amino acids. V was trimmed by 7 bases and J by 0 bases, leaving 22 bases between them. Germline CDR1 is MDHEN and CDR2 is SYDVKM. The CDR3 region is CASTGRNDGSSSYEQYF. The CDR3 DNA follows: TGTGCCAGCACCGGGAGAAACGACGGGTCGAGCTCCTACGAGCAGTACTTC.

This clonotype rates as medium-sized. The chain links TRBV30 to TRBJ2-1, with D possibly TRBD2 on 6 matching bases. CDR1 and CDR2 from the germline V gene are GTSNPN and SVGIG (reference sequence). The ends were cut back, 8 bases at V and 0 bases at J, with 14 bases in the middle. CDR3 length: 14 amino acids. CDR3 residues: CAGAAGSSYNEQFF. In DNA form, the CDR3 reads TGTGCCGGAGCAGCGGGTAGCTCCTACAATGAGCAGTTCTTC.

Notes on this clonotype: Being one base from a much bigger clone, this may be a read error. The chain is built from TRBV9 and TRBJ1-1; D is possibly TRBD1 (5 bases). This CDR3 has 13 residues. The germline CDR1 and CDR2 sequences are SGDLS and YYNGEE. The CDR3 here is CAGSAWDGDEAFF. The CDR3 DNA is TGTGCCGGCAGCGCTTGGGACGGAGATGAAGCTTTCTTT.

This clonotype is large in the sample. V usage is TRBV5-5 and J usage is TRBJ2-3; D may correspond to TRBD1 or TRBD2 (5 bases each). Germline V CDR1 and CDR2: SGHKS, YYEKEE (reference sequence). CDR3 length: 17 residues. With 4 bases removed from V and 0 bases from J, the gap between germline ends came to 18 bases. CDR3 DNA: TGTGCCAGCAGCCCTTCCGGGGCCTTACCTAGCACAGATACGCAGTATTTT. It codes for CASSPSGALPSTDTQYF. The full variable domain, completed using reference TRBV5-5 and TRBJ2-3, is DAGVTQSPTHLIKTRGQQVTLRCSPISGHKSVSWYQQVLGQGPQFIFQYYEKEERGRGNFPDRFSARQFPNYSSELNVNALLLGDSALYLCASSPSGALPSTDTQYFGPGTRLTVL.

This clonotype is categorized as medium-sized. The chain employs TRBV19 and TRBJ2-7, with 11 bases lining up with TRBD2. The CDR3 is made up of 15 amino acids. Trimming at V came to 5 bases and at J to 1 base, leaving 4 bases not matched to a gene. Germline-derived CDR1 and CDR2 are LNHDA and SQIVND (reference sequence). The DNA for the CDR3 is TGTGCCAGTAGTGTTACTAGCGGGGGATCCTACGAGCAGTACTTC. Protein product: CASSVTSGGSYEQYF. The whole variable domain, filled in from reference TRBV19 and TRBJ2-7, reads DGGITQSPKYLFRKEGQNVTLSCEQNLNHDAMYWYRQDPGQGLRLIYYSQIVNDFQKGDIAEGYSVSREKKESFPLTVTSAQKNPTAFYLCASSVTSGGSYEQYFGPGTRLTVT.

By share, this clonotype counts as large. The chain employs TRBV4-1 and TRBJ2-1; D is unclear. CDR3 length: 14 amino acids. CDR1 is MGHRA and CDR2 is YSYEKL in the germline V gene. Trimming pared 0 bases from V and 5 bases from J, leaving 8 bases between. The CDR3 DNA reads TGCGCCAGCAGCCAAGAAGTCACAGACAATGAGCAGTTCTTC. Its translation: CASSQEVTDNEQFF.

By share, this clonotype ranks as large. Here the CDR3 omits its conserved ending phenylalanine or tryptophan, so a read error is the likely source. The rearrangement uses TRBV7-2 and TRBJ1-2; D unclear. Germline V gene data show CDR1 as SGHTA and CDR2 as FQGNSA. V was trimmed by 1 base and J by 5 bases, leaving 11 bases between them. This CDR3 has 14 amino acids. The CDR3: CASSLGFTVYGYTY. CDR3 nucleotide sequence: TGTGCCAGCAGCTTAGGGTTTACGGTGTATGGCTACACCTAC.

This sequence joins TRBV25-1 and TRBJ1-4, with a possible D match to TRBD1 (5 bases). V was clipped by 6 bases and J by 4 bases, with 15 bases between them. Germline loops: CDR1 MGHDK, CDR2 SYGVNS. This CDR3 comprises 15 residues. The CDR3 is CASRGDGGGNEKLFF. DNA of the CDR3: TGTGCCAGCAGGGGGGACGGCGGAGGTAATGAAAAACTGTTTTTT.

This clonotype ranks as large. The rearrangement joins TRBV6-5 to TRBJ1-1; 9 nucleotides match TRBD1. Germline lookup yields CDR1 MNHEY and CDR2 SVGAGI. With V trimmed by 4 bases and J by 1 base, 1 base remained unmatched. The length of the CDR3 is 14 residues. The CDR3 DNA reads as TGTGCCAGCAGTTCGGGACAGGGGAACACTGAAGCTTTCTTT. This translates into CASSSGQGNTEAFF.